One and the same sample provided the 15 T cell receptor beta chains below, sequenced in a study of glioma-infiltrating T cells after dendritic cell vaccination. The method was immunoSEQ multiplex PCR; TCRdb's version includes in-frame clones alone and lacks a portion of them. In the table there are 55,000 to 75,000 clones, about 86% of which are singletons. Time point in this sample: after dendritic cell vaccination, including at tumor progression/relapse. Sequencing was performed on blood, taken after dendritic cell vaccination. The receptors here all came from a human donor with glioblastoma.

The rearrangement joins TRBV4-3 to TRBJ1-4; unclear D gene. CDR1 and CDR2 (germline): LGHNA, YSLEER. The V and J ends lost 0 bases and 8 bases respectively, with 7 bases between them. The CDR3 totals 13 residues. CDR3 amino acids: CASSQELREKLFF. The CDR3 DNA reads as TGCGCCAGCAGCCAAGAGCTGAGGGAAAAACTGTTTTTT.

This clone was observed a few times. The chain couples TRBV4-3 to TRBJ1-4; TRBD1 is a possible D gene (6 bases). This CDR3 has 14 amino acids. Germline values: CDR1 LGHNA, CDR2 YSLEER. V lost 4 bases to trimming and J lost 8 bases, with 14 bases between them. CDR3 region: CASSPGAVWEKLFF. The DNA for the CDR3 is TGCGCCAGCAGCCCAGGGGCAGTATGGGAAAAACTGTTTTTT.

The chain couples TRBV10-1 to TRBJ1-1, with a tentative D call TRBD1 (6 bases). V dropped 9 bases and J dropped 6 bases, with 17 bases sitting between them. The CDR3 loop spans 13 amino acids. In germline, CDR1 is WNHNN, CDR2 SYGVQD (reference sequence). In DNA, the CDR3 is TGCGCCAGTCAGCCAGGGGCCGGGGCTGAAGCTTTCTTT. It translates to CASQPGAGAEAFF.

The rearrangement joins TRBV6-1 to TRBJ2-7; 7 bases are a match to TRBD1. The V gene's germline CDR1 is MNHNS and CDR2 SASEGT. The CDR3 length is 13 residues. The V gene end was trimmed by 6 bases and the J gene end by 5 bases; junction bases not matched to a gene: 7. This CDR3 reads CASRETGFDEQYF. The CDR3 DNA sequence: TGTGCCAGCAGGGAGACAGGGTTCGACGAGCAGTACTTC.

This chain links TRBV29-1 with TRBJ2-1; no clear D. CDR1 is SQVTM and CDR2 is ANQGSEA in the germline V gene. This CDR3 has 11 residues. The ends were cut back, 5 bases at V and 5 bases at J, with 7 bases in the middle. The CDR3 DNA is TGCAGCGTTCGGGTAGACAATGAGCAGTTCTTC. It yields the protein CSVRVDNEQFF.

The chain couples TRBV2 to TRBJ2-3; 15 positions match TRBD2. The V gene's germline CDR1 is SNHLY and CDR2 FYNNEI. With 4 bases clipped from V and 5 bases from J, the junction kept 7 bases outside the gene matches. The CDR3 has 17 residues. The CDR3 DNA is TGTGCCAGCAGTGCCGGACTAGCGGGGGGGCCAGGAGATACGCAGTATTTT. Translated: CASSAGLAGGPGDTQYF.

This clone was observed once. This chain links TRBV7-8 with TRBJ2-7; D possibly corresponds to TRBD1 (6 bases). Trimming took off 5 bases at V and 2 bases at J, with 16 bases between the two ends. The CDR3 runs to 15 residues. Germline loops: CDR1 SGHVS, CDR2 FQNEAQ. CDR3 region: CASSPGTQGTYEQYF. The CDR3 DNA follows: TGTGCCAGCAGCCCGGGAACACAGGGTACCTACGAGCAGTACTTC.

The V call is TRBV5-1, the J call TRBJ1-6; D gene ambiguous. The V and J ends lost 0 bases and 4 bases respectively, with 5 bases between them. The CDR3 spans 14 residues. The germline V gene has CDR1 SGHRS and CDR2 YFSETQ. The CDR3 loop is CASSLARYNSPLHF. In nucleotides, the CDR3 is TGCGCCAGCAGCTTGGCACGGTATAATTCACCCCTCCACTTT.

V usage is TRBV11-2 and J usage is TRBJ1-1; D is perhaps TRBD1 (6 bases). This CDR3 spans 14 amino acids. The germline gives CDR1 SGHAT, CDR2 FQNNGV. V shed 5 bases and J shed 6 bases, with 16 bases lying between them. The CDR3 DNA sequence: TGTGCCAGCAGCAGGGGGGGGTACGGGGCTGAAGCTTTCTTT. It specifies CASSRGGYGAEAFF.

The V call is TRBV5-1, the J call TRBJ1-4; D unresolved. V shed 5 bases and J shed 0 bases, with 8 bases lying between them. Germline CDR1 reads SGHRS; CDR2 reads YFSETQ. CDR3 length equals 14 residues. CDR3 coding DNA: TGCGCCAGCAGGGCAGACACAACTAATGAAAAACTGTTTTTT. Amino acids: CASRADTTNEKLFF.

The chain combines TRBV7-2 with TRBJ2-1; D ambiguous. The CDR3 spans 15 residues. Germline V CDR1 and CDR2: SGHTA, FQGNSA. V shed 5 bases and J shed 0 bases, with 11 bases lying between them. CDR3 in DNA: TGTGCCAGCAGCCTAAGCACGAGCTCCTACAATGAGCAGTTCTTC. It is translated as CASSLSTSSYNEQFF.

The J gene is TRBJ2-7, the V gene TRBV7-9, with 8 bases aligning to TRBD1. Germline trimming cut 5 bases from V and 6 bases from J; bases unmatched to any gene: 18. CDR3 length: 17 residues. Germline CDR1 and CDR2: SEHNR and FQNEAQ (reference sequence). The CDR3 sequence: CASSPWLGGQDISEQYF. DNA of the CDR3: TGTGCCAGCAGCCCCTGGTTGGGGGGACAGGATATTAGCGAGCAGTACTTC.

The CDR3 nucleotides are TGTGCCAGCAGTTATCTGGGACAGCAAGAGACCCAGTACTTC. It codes for CASSYLGQQETQYF. The V gene is TRBV6-5, the J gene TRBJ2-5; 7 bases line up with TRBD1. The germline V gene encodes CDR1 MNHEY and CDR2 SVGAGI. The CDR3 spans 14 residues. J was trimmed by 2 bases and V by 3 bases; bases with no gene match: 3.

The rearrangement uses TRBV2 and TRBJ1-2; 9 nucleotides match TRBD1. Germline CDR1 and CDR2: SNHLY and FYNNEI. Trimming removed 4 bases from V and 3 bases from J; junction bases left unmatched: 6. CDR3 length: 15 residues. DNA of the CDR3: TGTGCCAGCAGTGCTAGGACAGGGGAGGACTATGGCTACACCTTC. It yields the protein CASSARTGEDYGYTF. The whole variable domain, filled in from reference TRBV2 and TRBJ1-2, reads EPEVTQTPSHQVTQMGQEVILRCVPISNHLYFYWYRQILGQKVEFLVSFYNNEISEKSEIFDDQFSVERPDGSNFTLKIRSTKLEDSAMYFCASSARTGEDYGYTFGSGTRLTVV.

This clone was detected only once. The V gene is TRBV7-3, the J gene TRBJ2-7, with a weak D call TRBD2 (6 bases). CDR1 is SGHTA and CDR2 is FQGTGA in the germline V gene. This CDR3 spans 12 amino acids. The V end was cut by 3 bases, the J end by 6 bases, with 9 bases between. The CDR3 reads CASSFGGVEQYF. CDR3 coding DNA: TGTGCCAGCAGCTTTGGCGGGGTCGAGCAGTACTTC. Combining the CDR3 with reference TRBV7-3 and TRBJ2-7 gives the whole variable domain GAGVSQTPSNKVTEKGKYVELRCDPISGHTALYWYRQSLGQGPEFLIYFQGTGAADDSGLPNDRFFAVRPEGSVSTLKIQRTERGDSAVYLCASSFGGVEQYFGPGTRLTVT.